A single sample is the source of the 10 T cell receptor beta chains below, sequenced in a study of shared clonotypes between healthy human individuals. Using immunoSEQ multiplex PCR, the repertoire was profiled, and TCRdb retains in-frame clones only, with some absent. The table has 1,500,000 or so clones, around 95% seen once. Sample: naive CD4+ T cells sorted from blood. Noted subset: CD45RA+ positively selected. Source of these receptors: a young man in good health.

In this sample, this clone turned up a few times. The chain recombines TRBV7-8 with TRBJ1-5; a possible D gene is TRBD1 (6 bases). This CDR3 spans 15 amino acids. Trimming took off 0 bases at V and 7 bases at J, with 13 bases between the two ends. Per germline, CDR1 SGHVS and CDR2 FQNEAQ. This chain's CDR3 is CASSLAAGANQPQHF. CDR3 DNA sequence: TGTGCCAGCAGCTTAGCAGCAGGGGCAAACCAGCCCCAGCATTTT.

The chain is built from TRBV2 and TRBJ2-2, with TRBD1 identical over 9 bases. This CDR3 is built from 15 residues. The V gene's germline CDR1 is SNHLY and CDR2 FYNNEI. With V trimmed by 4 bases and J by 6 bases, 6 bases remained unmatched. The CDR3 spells CASSVTGGLSGELFF. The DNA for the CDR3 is TGTGCCAGCAGTGTTACAGGGGGCTTATCCGGGGAGCTGTTTTTT.

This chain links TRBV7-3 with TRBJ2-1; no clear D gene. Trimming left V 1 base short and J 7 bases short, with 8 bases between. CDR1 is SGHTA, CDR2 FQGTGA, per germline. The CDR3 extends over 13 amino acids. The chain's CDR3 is CASSLNPLNEQFF. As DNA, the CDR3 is TGTGCCAGCAGCTTAAATCCGCTAAATGAGCAGTTCTTC.

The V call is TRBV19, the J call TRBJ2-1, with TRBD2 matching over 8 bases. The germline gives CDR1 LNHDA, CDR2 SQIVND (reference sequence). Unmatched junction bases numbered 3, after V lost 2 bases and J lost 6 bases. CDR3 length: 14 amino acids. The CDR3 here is CASSIIGLANEQFF. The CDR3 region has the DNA TGTGCCAGTAGTATAATCGGACTAGCCAATGAGCAGTTCTTC.

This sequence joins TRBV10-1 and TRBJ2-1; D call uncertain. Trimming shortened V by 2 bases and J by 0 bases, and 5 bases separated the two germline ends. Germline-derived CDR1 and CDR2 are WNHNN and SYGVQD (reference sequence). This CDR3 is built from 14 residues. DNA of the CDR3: TGCGCCAGCAGTGAGGCAGGCTCCTACAATGAGCAGTTCTTC. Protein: CASSEAGSYNEQFF.

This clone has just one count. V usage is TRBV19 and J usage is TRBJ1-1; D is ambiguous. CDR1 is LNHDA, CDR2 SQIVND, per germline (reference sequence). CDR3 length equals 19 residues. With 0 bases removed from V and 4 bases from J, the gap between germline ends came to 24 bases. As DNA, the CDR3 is TGTGCCAGTAGTATAGATACCCCACTCGACGGAGGACGGGGCACTGAAGCTTTCTTT. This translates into CASSIDTPLDGGRGTEAFF.

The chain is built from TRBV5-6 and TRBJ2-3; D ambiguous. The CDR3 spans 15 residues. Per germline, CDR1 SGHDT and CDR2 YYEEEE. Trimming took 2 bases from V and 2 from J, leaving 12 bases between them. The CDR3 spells CASSFRAEHTDTQYF. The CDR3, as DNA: TGTGCCAGCAGCTTTAGGGCGGAGCACACAGATACGCAGTATTTT.

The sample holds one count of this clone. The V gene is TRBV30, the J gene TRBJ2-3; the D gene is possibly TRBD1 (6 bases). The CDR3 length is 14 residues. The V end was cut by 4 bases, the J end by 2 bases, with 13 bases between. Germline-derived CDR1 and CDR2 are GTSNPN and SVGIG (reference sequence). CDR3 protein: CAWMAGAFTDTQYF. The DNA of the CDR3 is TGTGCCTGGATGGCAGGGGCTTTCACAGATACGCAGTATTTT.

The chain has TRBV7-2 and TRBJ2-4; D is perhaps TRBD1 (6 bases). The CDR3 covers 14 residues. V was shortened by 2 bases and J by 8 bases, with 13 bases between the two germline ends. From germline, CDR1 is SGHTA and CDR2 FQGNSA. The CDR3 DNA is TGTGCCAGCAGCTTACCCGGACAGAGGGACATTCAGTACTTC. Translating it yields CASSLPGQRDIQYF.

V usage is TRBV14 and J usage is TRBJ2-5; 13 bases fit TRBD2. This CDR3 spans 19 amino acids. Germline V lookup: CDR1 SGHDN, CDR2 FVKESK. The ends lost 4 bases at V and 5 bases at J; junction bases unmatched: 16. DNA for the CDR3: TGTGCCAGCAGCCGAACGGGTATCGCAGGACTAGCGGGAGTTGAGACCCAGTACTTC. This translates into CASSRTGIAGLAGVETQYF.